The 32 T cell receptor beta chains listed next were all sequenced from one sample in a study of early T cells in non-severe SARS-CoV-2 infection. TCRdb re-called the 5' RACE reads through MiXCR, storing one row per CDR3 protein. The data show about 80,000 distinct CDR3 sequences, with 12% seen just once and around 3.6% held by the top ten. Sequenced: whole blood. The receptors derive from an adult who was a healthcare worker with PCR-confirmed SARS-CoV-2 infection or an uninfected control (not recorded which).

This chain links TRBV12-3 or TRBV12-4 with TRBJ2-7; 7 positions agree with TRBD2. This CDR3 has 16 amino acids. V dropped 1 base and J dropped 6; count of bases not matched to a gene: 12. Written as DNA, the CDR3 is TGTGCCAGCAGTTTAGTTGGGAGGGCCCTCCGTTCCGAGCAGTACTTC. This gives the protein CASSLVGRALRSEQYF.

The table lists this clonotype with a few counts. The V gene is TRBV2, the J gene TRBJ2-3; 12 bases align to TRBD2. This CDR3 contains 15 residues. V gave up 6 bases and J gave up 4 bases; unmatched junction bases: 5. The germline V gene has CDR1 SNHLY and CDR2 FYNNEI. The CDR3: CASRIGLAGPDTQYF. For the CDR3, the DNA is TGTGCCAGCAGGATCGGACTAGCGGGGCCAGATACGCAGTATTTT.

The sample holds many counts of this clonotype. J is TRBJ2-5 and V is TRBV27, with D tentatively TRBD1 (5 bases). V shed 4 bases and J shed 1 base, with 13 bases lying between them. Per the germline V gene, CDR1 is MNHEY and CDR2 is SMNVEV (reference sequence). The CDR3 consists of 15 residues. The CDR3 DNA sequence: TGTGCCAGCAGTTCCCAACAGGAGACCCAAGAGACCCAGTACTTC. It encodes CASSSQQETQETQYF.

The CDR3 loop is CAVQSHYEQYF. The CDR3 DNA reads as TGTGCCGTCCAATCCCACTACGAGCAGTACTTC. J is TRBJ2-7 and V is TRBV28; D ambiguous. The germline V and J ends were trimmed by 11 bases and 3 bases, with 11 bases remaining between them. CDR3 length equals 11 residues. Germline V gene lookup returns CDR1 MDHEN and CDR2 SYDVKM.

This clonotype was seen repeatedly, ten times or more. This chain joins TRBV5-4 and TRBJ2-3, with D tentatively TRBD1 (6 bases). The CDR3 is made up of 13 amino acids. Trimming took off 1 base at V and 6 bases at J, with 9 bases between the two ends. The germline V gene has CDR1 SGHNT and CDR2 YYREEE (reference sequence). The CDR3 here is CASSLTGYDTQYF. For the CDR3, the DNA is TGTGCCAGCAGCTTGACAGGGTATGATACGCAGTATTTT.

V gene TRBV7-2 combines with J gene TRBJ2-2; D perhaps matches TRBD2 (5 bases). The V and J ends lost 2 bases and 1 base respectively, with 8 bases between them. This CDR3 is built from 15 residues. CDR1 is SGHTA and CDR2 is FQGNSA in the germline V gene. CDR3 amino acids: CASSLQAGNTGELFF. CDR3 in DNA: TGTGCCAGCAGCTTACAGGCGGGGAACACCGGGGAGCTGTTTTTT.

This clonotype was counted a few times. The chain joins TRBV27 to TRBJ2-1, with D maybe TRBD2 (7 bases). CDR1 is MNHEY and CDR2 is SMNVEV in the germline V gene (reference sequence). The CDR3 has 15 amino acids. V was cut by 6 bases and J by 8 bases, with 20 bases left in between. CDR3 amino acids: CASSPTGRGTDEQFF. The CDR3 DNA reads as TGTGCCAGCAGCCCAACAGGGAGGGGAACCGATGAGCAGTTCTTC.

This clonotype was observed a few times. The chain carries TRBV10-3 and TRBJ2-1; 9 bases line up with TRBD2. CDR1 and CDR2 from the germline V gene are ENHRY and SYGVKD. CDR3 length: 13 amino acids. The V segment lost 3 bases and the J segment 8 bases; nucleotides outside the gene matches: 2. CDR3 sequence: CAISDSSGDEQFF. Here the CDR3 DNA reads TGTGCCATCAGTGATTCTAGCGGGGATGAGCAGTTCTTC.

In this sample, this clonotype turned up a few times. The CDR3 here is CSAQTSGNSYEQYF. Here the CDR3 DNA reads TGCAGTGCCCAGACTAGCGGTAACTCCTACGAGCAGTACTTC. The chain recombines TRBV20-1 with TRBJ2-7, with 9 bases matching TRBD2. V was clipped by 6 bases and J by 0 bases; unmatched bases: 6. The CDR3 extends over 14 amino acids. The germline CDR1 and CDR2 sequences are DFQATT and SNEGSKA (reference sequence).

This clonotype was picked up a small number of times. The CDR3 nucleotides are TGTGCCAGCAGCCCGCAAGGAGCGGGACAACCCCACGAGCAGTACTTC. Its translation: CASSPQGAGQPHEQYF. The chain couples TRBV7-8 to TRBJ2-7; tentatively, D is TRBD2 (7 bases). The V gene lost 5 bases and the J gene lost 5 bases, with 22 bases spanning the gap. CDR1 and CDR2 (germline): SGHVS, FQNEAQ. This CDR3 has 16 amino acids.

This clonotype was picked up many times. The chain carries TRBV7-2 and TRBJ1-1; D remains ambiguous. Germline assignment: CDR1 SGHTA and CDR2 FQGNSA. This CDR3 contains 13 residues. V lost 7 bases to trimming and J lost 3 bases, with 12 bases between them. The CDR3 loop reads CASTPQPYTEAFF. The CDR3 bases are TGTGCCAGCACCCCCCAACCGTACACTGAAGCTTTCTTT.

There are a few counts of this clonotype. The chain's CDR3 is CASSQRGLEDEQYF. CDR3 coding DNA: TGTGCCAGCAGCCAACGCGGACTAGAGGACGAGCAGTACTTC. The chain couples TRBV3-1 to TRBJ2-7; 7 positions agree with TRBD2. The CDR3 length is 14 residues. Trimming at V came to 2 bases and at J to 5 bases, leaving 6 bases not matched to a gene. The germline V gene has CDR1 LGHDT and CDR2 YNNKEL (reference sequence).

In its sample, this clonotype was seen a few times. The V and J genes are TRBV11-2 and TRBJ1-1; tentative D call: TRBD1 (5 bases). Germline CDR1 and CDR2: SGHAT and FQNNGV. The V end lost 3 bases, the J end lost 8 bases, and 13 bases lay between the germline ends. CDR3 length: 13 amino acids. The CDR3 DNA follows: TGTGCCAGCAGCTTTGGGTTTCAGGGCGAAGCTTTCTTT. Residues: CASSFGFQGEAFF.

This clonotype was recorded at least ten times. This chain connects TRBV5-1 to TRBJ1-2; D gene unclear. Germline lookup yields CDR1 SGHRS and CDR2 YFSETQ. Trimming took 0 bases from V and 4 from J, leaving 7 bases between them. The CDR3 is made up of 13 amino acids. The CDR3 here is CASSLDGSYGYTF. In DNA, the CDR3 is TGCGCCAGCAGCTTGGACGGTTCCTATGGCTACACCTTC.

In its sample, this clonotype was seen many times. The chain combines TRBV12-3 or TRBV12-4 with TRBJ2-1; 10 bases match TRBD1. The CDR3 length is 17 residues. V trimming: 4 bases; J trimming: 2 bases; junction bases outside the gene matches: 8. The CDR3 sequence: CASSSLTGGKAYNEQFF. The DNA for the CDR3 is TGTGCCAGCAGTTCTCTGACAGGGGGCAAAGCCTACAATGAGCAGTTCTTC.

This clonotype was observed at least ten times. The gene calls are TRBV18 and TRBJ2-1; 8 bases map to TRBD2. The CDR3 is 14 amino acids. V lost 2 bases, J lost 5 bases, and 2 bases stayed unmatched. Germline V gene lookup returns CDR1 KGHSH and CDR2 LQKENI. The CDR3, as DNA: TGTGCCAGCTCACCAGTAGCGGGGCACAATGAGCAGTTCTTC. Protein product: CASSPVAGHNEQFF.

At least ten counts were recorded for this clonotype. V usage is TRBV27 and J usage is TRBJ2-7; D gene ambiguous. Per the germline V gene, CDR1 is MNHEY and CDR2 is SMNVEV (reference sequence). The CDR3 covers 13 residues. V lost 5 bases, J lost 2 bases, and 10 bases lay in between. CDR3 protein: CASSRTFAYEQYF. CDR3 coding DNA: TGTGCCAGCAGTAGGACGTTCGCCTACGAGCAGTACTTC.

This clonotype came up a few times. The rearrangement links TRBV20-1 to TRBJ2-3; 7 bases match TRBD2. This CDR3 has 15 residues. The V segment lost 1 base and the J segment 2 bases; nucleotides outside the gene matches: 6. Germline V gene data show CDR1 as DFQATT and CDR2 as SNEGSKA (reference sequence). The DNA of the CDR3 is TGCAGTGCTAGAGGCTGGCGGGAGTTCACAGATACGCAGTATTTT. It is translated as CSARGWREFTDTQYF.

This clonotype was recorded at least ten times. The rearrangement uses TRBV20-1 and TRBJ1-4; TRBD1 aligns across 8 bases. CDR3 length equals 16 residues. V shed 5 bases and J 7 bases; nucleotides not matched to a gene: 15. The germline CDR1 and CDR2 sequences are DFQATT and SNEGSKA (reference sequence). CDR3 residues: CSALQGDQVGLEKLFF. In nucleotides, the CDR3 is TGCAGTGCTCTACAGGGGGACCAGGTCGGGCTTGAAAAACTGTTTTTT.

J is TRBJ2-4 and V is TRBV28; D may be TRBD1 or TRBD2 (5 bases each). V dropped 4 bases and J dropped 0 bases, with 10 bases sitting between them. Germline CDR1 reads MDHEN; CDR2 reads SYDVKM. The CDR3 has 15 residues. This chain's CDR3 is CASSWGSSAKNIQYF. CDR3 DNA sequence: TGTGCCAGCAGTTGGGGGTCCTCAGCCAAAAACATTCAGTACTTC.

The chain combines TRBV29-1 with TRBJ1-5, with TRBD1 matching over 7 bases. Germline loops: CDR1 SQVTM, CDR2 ANQGSEA. The CDR3 loop spans 13 amino acids. With 4 bases clipped from V and 7 bases from J, the junction kept 7 bases outside the gene matches. CDR3 amino acids: CSVATGTHQPQHF. The CDR3 DNA reads TGCAGCGTTGCGACAGGGACCCACCAGCCCCAGCATTTT.

The chain couples TRBV9 to TRBJ2-3; perhaps TRBD2 as D (6 bases). CDR1 is SGDLS, CDR2 YYNGEE, per germline. Trimming removed 3 bases at V and 5 bases at J, with 13 bases between. CDR3 size: 14 residues. The CDR3 DNA reads as TGTGCCAGCAGCGGGGGGGTAGATATAGATACGCAGTATTTT. Translated, it gives CASSGGVDIDTQYF.

The chain uses TRBV6-1 and TRBJ2-3; a possible D gene is TRBD2 (6 bases). V was shortened by 4 bases and J by 1 base, with 15 bases between the two germline ends. The CDR3 has 16 residues. Germline values: CDR1 MNHNS, CDR2 SASEGT. The CDR3 spells CASSGRERARTDTQYF. CDR3 nucleotides: TGTGCCAGCAGTGGGAGGGAGAGGGCGCGCACAGATACGCAGTATTTT.

Comments on this clonotype: A much larger clone lies one base from this, so it may be a read error. The V gene is TRBV11-2, the J gene TRBJ2-2; D is perhaps TRBD2 (5 bases). CDR3 length equals 17 residues. Germline CDR1 is SGHAT and CDR2 is FQNNGV. As DNA, the CDR3 is TGTGCCAGCAGCTTCTTAATTCAGGCAGCGAACACCGGGGAGCTGCTTTTT. It encodes CASSFLIQAANTGELLF.

There are many counts of this clonotype. This chain links TRBV30 with TRBJ2-1; D not resolved. Looked up from germline, CDR1 is GTSNPN and CDR2 is SVGIG (reference sequence). CDR3 length equals 14 residues. The germline V and J ends were trimmed by 5 bases and 0 bases, with 11 bases remaining between them. The CDR3 DNA sequence: TGTGCCTGGGCTAGGGATAGCTCCTACAATGAGCAGTTCTTC. Its translation: CAWARDSSYNEQFF.

This clonotype was seen at least ten times. The chain couples TRBV18 to TRBJ2-1; 9 bases match TRBD1. This CDR3 contains 14 residues. V dropped 8 bases and J dropped 8; count of bases not matched to a gene: 10. Germline values: CDR1 KGHSH, CDR2 LQKENI. CDR3: CASKPGQGVDEQFF. The CDR3 bases are TGTGCCAGCAAACCGGGACAGGGTGTGGATGAGCAGTTCTTC.

Concerning this clonotype: A much larger clone differs by one base, so this may be a read error. The chain couples TRBV11-2 to TRBJ2-1; 9 nucleotides line up with TRBD2. In germline, CDR1 is SGHAT, CDR2 FQNNGV. V shed 5 bases and J 13 bases; nucleotides not matched to a gene: 12. The CDR3 runs to 14 residues. The CDR3 reads CASSPEVNSGRQFF. The CDR3 DNA follows: TGTGCCAGCAGCCCGGAGGTTAATAGCGGGAGACAGTTCTTC.

In this sample, this clonotype turned up a few times. J is TRBJ1-1 and V is TRBV20-1; 12 bases match TRBD1. CDR1 DFQATT and CDR2 SNEGSKA come from the germline V gene (reference sequence). V shed 6 bases, J shed 0 bases, and the junction held 8 bases outside the gene matches. The CDR3 covers 16 residues. The CDR3 DNA sequence: TGCAGTGCCGTACCGGGGACAGGGGGCCTGAACACTGAAGCTTTCTTT. Its protein is CSAVPGTGGLNTEAFF.

The V gene is TRBV29-1, the J gene TRBJ2-1, with TRBD2 matching over 7 bases. The V gene's germline CDR1 is SQVTM and CDR2 ANQGSEA. This CDR3 spans 11 amino acids. V trimming: 6 bases; J trimming: 7 bases; junction bases outside the gene matches: 3. The CDR3: CSVRTRNEQFF. The CDR3 DNA reads TGCAGCGTCAGGACTAGAAATGAGCAGTTCTTC.

The sample holds many counts of this clonotype. V and J are TRBV2 and TRBJ2-3; D is perhaps TRBD2 (5 bases). The CDR3 loop spans 14 amino acids. The germline V and J ends were trimmed by 7 bases and 5 bases, with 16 bases remaining between them. Germline CDR1 reads SNHLY; CDR2 reads FYNNEI. In DNA, the CDR3 is TGTGCCAGCAACCCCCTTGCGGCGGGAGATACGCAGTATTTT. This translates into CASNPLAAGDTQYF.

The chain has TRBV28 and TRBJ2-7; D uncertain. The germline gives CDR1 MDHEN, CDR2 SYDVKM. The CDR3 consists of 14 residues. Trimming pared 5 bases from V and 3 bases from J, leaving 14 bases between. CDR3 region: CASSLPVRHYEQYF. The CDR3 DNA reads TGTGCCAGCAGTCTACCGGTTCGGCACTACGAGCAGTACTTC.

This clonotype turned up a few times. Written as DNA, the CDR3 is TGCAGCGTTGGCAGGGCGCTGGGCAATGAGCAGTTCTTC. Its translation is CSVGRALGNEQFF. V gene TRBV29-1 combines with J gene TRBJ2-1; tentative D call: TRBD1 (5 bases). CDR1 and CDR2 from the germline V gene are SQVTM and ANQGSEA. The germline V and J ends were trimmed by 4 bases and 6 bases, with 13 bases remaining between them. The CDR3 runs to 13 residues.